This T cell receptor (beta chain) was identified during a study of Ad26.COV2.S vaccination and SARS-CoV-2 variants. About the study: It was the COV1001 Ad26.COV2.S trial arm that included the donor.

Study-wide results and limits: Substantial response breadth was reportedly seen for spike-specific CD8+ and CD4+ T cells after vaccination.

Of note for this clone: The antigen is unknown.

The germline gives CDR1 LGHNA, CDR2 YSLEER. Trimming cost V 9 bases and J 8 bases; bases outside gene matches: 12. CDR3 length equals 15 residues. Only in-frame clones appear in the TCRdb table, and some are missing; sequencing was by immunoSEQ multiplex PCR. The sample holds around 300,000 clones, roughly 90% seen once. Treatment: around 19 received Ad26.COV2.S at low or high dose, single or two shots; several received placebo; per-sample allocation not given. After the first vaccine or placebo injection, samples were drawn on day 63. V is TRBV4-3 and J is TRBJ2-1; 11 nucleotides line up with TRBD2. The sequences come from peripheral blood, collected in a trial of Ad26.COV2.S vaccine versus placebo. This receptor was identified in a person between 18 and 60 years old who received the Ad26.COV2.S COVID-19 vaccine or a placebo. The CDR3 sequence: CASSGQTSGNDEQFF. As DNA, the CDR3 is TGCGCCAGTAGCGGTCAGACTAGCGGGAACGATGAGCAGTTCTTC.